The 14 T cell receptor beta chains in this list originate from one sample, sequenced in a study of blood T cells in healthy people across ages. The use of a sample-barcoded 5' primer and a J-beta primer mix characterized a second PCR of 7 to 11 cycles. TCRdb re-derived calls from the 5' RACE reads in MiXCR, one entry per CDR3 protein. The sample yields around 1.7 million distinct CDR3 sequences, under 30% seen once. Sequencing was done on a sample of blood. The receptors come from a woman under 40 in good health.

The chain carries TRBV6-1 and TRBJ2-7; 9 nucleotides align to TRBD1. CDR3 size: 15 residues. The ends lost 5 bases at V and 2 bases at J; junction bases unmatched: 7. Germline loops: CDR1 MNHNS, CDR2 SASEGT. The CDR3 is CASSTRDRVPYEQYF. CDR3 coding DNA: TGTGCCAGCAGTACTCGGGACAGGGTCCCCTACGAGCAGTACTTC.

A few counts support this clonotype. The gene calls are TRBV10-3 and TRBJ1-2; possible D gene TRBD1, 5 bases. CDR1 is ENHRY and CDR2 is SYGVKD in the germline V gene. This CDR3 is 15 amino acids long. Trimming removed 2 bases at V and 2 bases at J, with 12 bases between. In nucleotides, the CDR3 is TGTGCCATCAGTGAGAAGGCAGGGCACAACTATGGCTACACCTTC. Encoded protein: CAISEKAGHNYGYTF.

J is TRBJ1-5 and V is TRBV4-3, with TRBD1 as a possible D gene (5 bases). The germline V and J ends were trimmed by 0 bases and 2 bases, with 8 bases remaining between them. Germline CDR1 LGHNA, CDR2 YSLEER. CDR3 size: 15 residues. This CDR3 is CASSQDREGNQPQHF. The CDR3 DNA sequence: TGCGCCAGCAGCCAAGACAGGGAGGGCAATCAGCCCCAGCATTTT.

The rearrangement joins TRBV12-3 or TRBV12-4 to TRBJ1-2; no firm D call. V lost 6 bases, J lost 5 bases, and 13 bases lay in between. The CDR3 sequence is 13 residues long. CDR3 amino acids: CASSPGRPYGYTF. The CDR3 DNA follows: TGTGCCAGCAGCCCCGGTCGTCCTTATGGCTACACCTTC.

J is TRBJ2-1 and V is TRBV20-1, with D possibly matching TRBD2 (5 bases). The ends were cut back, 2 bases at V and 6 bases at J, with 14 bases in the middle. Germline CDR1 reads DFQATT; CDR2 reads SNEGSKA (reference sequence). The CDR3 length is 14 residues. CDR3 region: CSARLVGRGNEQFF. CDR3 sequence (DNA): TGCAGTGCTAGATTGGTAGGGAGAGGCAATGAGCAGTTCTTC.

This chain uses TRBV18 with TRBJ1-2; TRBD1 aligns across 7 bases. V was clipped by 3 bases and J by 4 bases; unmatched bases: 8. The CDR3 length is 15 residues. The germline V gene has CDR1 KGHSH and CDR2 LQKENI. CDR3: CASSPSRDSSYGYTF. In nucleotides, the CDR3 is TGTGCCAGCTCACCGTCCCGGGACAGCTCCTATGGCTACACCTTC.

The chain joins TRBV20-1 to TRBJ2-5; TRBD1 agrees at 7 bases. There are 16 residues in the CDR3. From germline, CDR1 is DFQATT and CDR2 SNEGSKA (reference sequence). J was trimmed by 2 bases and V by 0 bases; bases with no gene match: 9. The DNA of the CDR3 is TGCAGTGCTAGAGATTCTGGGACAGATATGCAAGAGACCCAGTACTTC. It encodes CSARDSGTDMQETQYF.

At least ten counts were recorded for this clonotype. The chain recombines TRBV6-6 with TRBJ2-5, with TRBD2 matching 9 bases. Germline values: CDR1 MNHNY, CDR2 SVGAGI (reference sequence). The V gene end was trimmed by 8 bases and the J gene end by 0 bases; junction bases not matched to a gene: 7. This CDR3 has 15 residues. The CDR3 loop reads CASGKTSGYQETQYF. The DNA of the CDR3 is TGTGCCAGCGGAAAGACTAGCGGTTACCAAGAGACCCAGTACTTC.

The chain employs TRBV7-9 and TRBJ1-2; D is undetermined. The V gene's germline CDR1 is SEHNR and CDR2 FQNEAQ (reference sequence). The CDR3 loop spans 13 amino acids. Between the trimmed V and J ends, which lost 0 bases and 8 bases, there was a span of 10 bases. CDR3 sequence reads: CASSLASGEGYTF. The DNA of the CDR3 is TGTGCCAGCAGCTTAGCGTCCGGGGAGGGCTACACCTTC.

This clonotype was found a few times. V is TRBV10-2 and J is TRBJ2-1; 8 bases agree with TRBD1. CDR1 WSHSY and CDR2 SAAADI come from the germline V gene. The junction had 5 bases not matched to a gene; V was cut back by 4 bases and J by 9 bases. This CDR3 comprises 13 residues. CDR3 in DNA: TGCGCCAGCAGTGTTCAGGGGGCAGGTGAGCAGTTCTTC. Amino acids: CASSVQGAGEQFF.

The table lists this clonotype with a few counts. The chain has TRBV20-1 and TRBJ2-1, with a weak D call TRBD2 (6 bases). Trimming pared 5 bases from V and 3 bases from J, leaving 14 bases between. Germline V gene data show CDR1 as DFQATT and CDR2 as SNEGSKA (reference sequence). The CDR3 runs 14 residues. Here the CDR3 reads CSARLVGSYNEQFF. CDR3 DNA sequence: TGCAGTGCTCGACTAGTGGGAAGCTACAATGAGCAGTTCTTC.

The table lists this clonotype with many counts. The chain couples TRBV7-2 to TRBJ2-3; no clear D gene. Per germline, CDR1 SGHTA and CDR2 FQGNSA. CDR3 length equals 14 residues. With 5 bases removed from V and 1 base from J, the gap between germline ends came to 10 bases. The CDR3 reads CASSAGPGTDTQYF. The CDR3 region has the DNA TGTGCCAGCAGCGCTGGACCCGGCACAGATACGCAGTATTTT.

This clonotype was picked up one time. The chain employs TRBV7-9 and TRBJ2-3; D gene ambiguous. CDR3 length: 14 amino acids. The germline V and J ends were trimmed by 7 bases and 6 bases, with 17 bases remaining between them. Germline CDR1 reads SEHNR; CDR2 reads FQNEAQ (reference sequence). Here the CDR3 reads CASTPYRVTDTQYF. CDR3 DNA sequence: TGTGCCAGCACTCCCTATCGTGTGACGGATACGCAGTATTTT.

This clonotype was found many times. CDR3 coding DNA: TGTGCCAGCAGCTTAATGGGTTTCGACGAGCAGTACTTC. Residues: CASSLMGFDEQYF. The chain combines TRBV7-9 with TRBJ2-7; D is unclear. Germline-derived CDR1 and CDR2 are SEHNR and FQNEAQ (reference sequence). This CDR3 is 13 amino acids long. Trimming pared 2 bases from V and 5 bases from J, leaving 10 bases between.